The clone carrying this T cell receptor (beta chain) was seen ten or more times. Its cognate antigen is unknown. Then a second PCR, running about 6 to 12 cycles, was carried out with a sample-barcoded 5' primer and a J-beta primer mix. TCRdb re-called the 5' RACE reads through MiXCR, storing one row per CDR3 protein. The table includes hundreds of thousands of distinct CDR3 sequences, 40% to 45% detected once. Trimming pared 7 bases from V and 6 bases from J, leaving 22 bases between. The germline gives CDR1 SGDLS, CDR2 YYNGEE. The CDR3 extends over 15 amino acids. These data are taken from a study of blood T cells in healthy people across ages. Findings and caveats of the study: The study could not conclusively compare naive and antigen-experienced cells, given its unsorted PBMCs.

This chain links TRBV9 with TRBJ1-2; a weak D match, TRBD1 (6 bases). This clonotype was sampled from a man at least 80 years old in good health. What was sequenced was blood. This CDR3 is CASALDGGREDGYTF. CDR3 coding DNA: TGTGCCAGCGCCTTAGACGGGGGGCGCGAAGATGGCTACACCTTC.